This is a list of T cell receptor beta chains from one sample in a study of shared T cell receptors in the human thymus. Here immunoSEQ multiplex PCR was the method, and the copy in TCRdb shows in-frame clones only, minus some. The table records 600,000 to 900,000 clones, 70% to 90% of them present only once. These data also featured in a second study, about human thymus T cells.

The sample consisted of thymocytes. The receptors here all came from a girl under three years old with a congenital heart defect. CDR3s include the opening cysteine and the closing phenylalanine or tryptophan. The D gene is left open where the match is weak. A row's size may be missing; if present it is once, few, many or a size class.

V	size	D	J	length	CDR3	DNA
TRBV4-3	once	.	TRBJ1-4	16	CASSQDPRVVDEKLFF	TGCGCCAGCAGCCAAGATCCCCGGGTGGTAGATGAAAAACTGTTTTTT
TRBV19	.	.	TRBJ2-1	14	CASIARHSRDEQFF	TGTGCCAGTATAGCGCGGCACTCGCGGGATGAGCAGTTCTTC
TRBV7-9	.	.	TRBJ1-1	12	CASSQSGAEAFF	TGTGCCAGCAGCCAGTCGGGGGCTGAAGCTTTCTTT
TRBV6-6	.	.	TRBJ1-3	13	CASSSPGGNTIYF	TGTGCCAGCAGTTCCCCCGGTGGAAACACCATATATTTT
TRBV9	.	.	TRBJ1-2	18	CASSPRRAIEGSRYGYTF	TGTGCCAGCAGCCCACGGCGGGCCATTGAGGGAAGCCGCTATGGCTACACCTTC
TRBV9	.	.	TRBJ1-1	15	CASSVAVGGPTEAFF	TGTGCCAGCAGCGTAGCCGTGGGGGGGCCCACTGAAGCTTTCTTT
TRBV5-1	.	.	TRBJ1-5	15	CASSLFPGVDQPQHF	TGCGCCAGCAGCTTGTTCCCCGGGGTAGATCAGCCCCAGCATTTT
TRBV25-1	.	TRBD1	TRBJ1-4	15	CASSDHRGRFGKLFF	TGTGCCAGCAGTGACCACAGGGGGCGCTTCGGAAAACTGTTTTTT
TRBV4-3	once	.	TRBJ2-3	13	CASSPPGTDTQYF	TGCGCCAGCAGCCCTCCGGGCACAGATACGCAGTATTTT
TRBV14	.	.	TRBJ1-2	18	CASSQVLARGGINYGYTF	TGTGCCAGCAGCCAAGTTCTGGCCAGGGGAGGGATCAACTATGGCTACACCTTC
TRBV19	.	.	TRBJ1-1	15	CASNRCAGRNTEAFF	TGTGCCAGTAATAGGTGCGCGGGACGAAACACTGAAGCTTTCTTT
TRBV4-3	.	.	TRBJ1-2	15	CASSRTTGANYGYTF	TGCGCCAGCAGCCGAACGACAGGAGCTAACTATGGCTACACCTTC
TRBV5-1	.	.	TRBJ1-2	15	CASSFCPQGFVGYTF	TGCGCCAGCAGCTTCTGTCCTCAGGGCTTCGTTGGCTACACCTTC
TRBV2	.	TRBD1	TRBJ1-6	14	CASSGQGARSPLHF	TGTGCCAGCAGTGGTCAGGGGGCTCGGTCACCCCTCCACTTT
TRBV2	.	.	TRBJ2-7	13	CASNSLRAYEQYF	TGTGCCAGCAATTCCCTGAGAGCCTACGAGCAGTACTTC
TRBV6-6	.	.	TRBJ2-3	13	CASSLPRTDTQYF	TGTGCCAGCAGCCTTCCTCGCACAGATACGCAGTATTTT
TRBV7-2	.	TRBD2	TRBJ2-1	15	CASSLSGGQFHEQFF	TGTGCCAGCAGCTTAAGCGGGGGTCAGTTCCATGAGCAGTTCTTC
TRBV7-3	few	TRBD2	TRBJ2-3	18	CASSLTGGDYSSTDTQYF	TGTGCCAGCAGCTTAACCGGGGGGGACTATTCTAGCACAGATACGCAGTATTTT
TRBV29-1	.	TRBD2	TRBJ2-3	12	CSVGEAGGTQYF	TGCAGCGTTGGGGAGGCGGGGGGTACGCAGTATTTT
TRBV14	once	TRBD1	TRBJ1-2	16	CASSEVGTATNYGYTF	TGTGCCAGCAGCGAAGTAGGGACAGCCACTAACTATGGCTACACCTTC
TRBV28	.	TRBD1	TRBJ2-2	16	CASSSEDRADTGELFF	TGTGCCAGCAGTTCAGAGGACAGGGCGGACACCGGGGAGCTGTTTTTT
TRBV20-1	.	.	TRBJ1-2	11	CSAISVYGYTF	TGCAGTGCTATATCCGTTTATGGCTACACCTTC
TRBV27	.	.	TRBJ1-1	14	CASSEGQPNTEAFF	TGTGCCAGCAGCGAGGGACAACCGAACACTGAAGCTTTCTTT
TRBV28	.	.	TRBJ1-1	14	CASSLVDRGAEAFF	TGTGCCAGCAGTTTGGTTGACCGGGGGGCTGAAGCTTTCTTT
TRBV6-5	.	.	TRBJ2-7	15	CASSYGQGSSYEQYF	TGTGCCAGCAGTTACGGGCAGGGTAGCTCCTACGAGCAGTACTTC
TRBV18	.	.	TRBJ2-2	14	CASSRGPNTGELFF	TGTGCCAGCTCCAGGGGCCCCAACACCGGGGAGCTGTTTTTT